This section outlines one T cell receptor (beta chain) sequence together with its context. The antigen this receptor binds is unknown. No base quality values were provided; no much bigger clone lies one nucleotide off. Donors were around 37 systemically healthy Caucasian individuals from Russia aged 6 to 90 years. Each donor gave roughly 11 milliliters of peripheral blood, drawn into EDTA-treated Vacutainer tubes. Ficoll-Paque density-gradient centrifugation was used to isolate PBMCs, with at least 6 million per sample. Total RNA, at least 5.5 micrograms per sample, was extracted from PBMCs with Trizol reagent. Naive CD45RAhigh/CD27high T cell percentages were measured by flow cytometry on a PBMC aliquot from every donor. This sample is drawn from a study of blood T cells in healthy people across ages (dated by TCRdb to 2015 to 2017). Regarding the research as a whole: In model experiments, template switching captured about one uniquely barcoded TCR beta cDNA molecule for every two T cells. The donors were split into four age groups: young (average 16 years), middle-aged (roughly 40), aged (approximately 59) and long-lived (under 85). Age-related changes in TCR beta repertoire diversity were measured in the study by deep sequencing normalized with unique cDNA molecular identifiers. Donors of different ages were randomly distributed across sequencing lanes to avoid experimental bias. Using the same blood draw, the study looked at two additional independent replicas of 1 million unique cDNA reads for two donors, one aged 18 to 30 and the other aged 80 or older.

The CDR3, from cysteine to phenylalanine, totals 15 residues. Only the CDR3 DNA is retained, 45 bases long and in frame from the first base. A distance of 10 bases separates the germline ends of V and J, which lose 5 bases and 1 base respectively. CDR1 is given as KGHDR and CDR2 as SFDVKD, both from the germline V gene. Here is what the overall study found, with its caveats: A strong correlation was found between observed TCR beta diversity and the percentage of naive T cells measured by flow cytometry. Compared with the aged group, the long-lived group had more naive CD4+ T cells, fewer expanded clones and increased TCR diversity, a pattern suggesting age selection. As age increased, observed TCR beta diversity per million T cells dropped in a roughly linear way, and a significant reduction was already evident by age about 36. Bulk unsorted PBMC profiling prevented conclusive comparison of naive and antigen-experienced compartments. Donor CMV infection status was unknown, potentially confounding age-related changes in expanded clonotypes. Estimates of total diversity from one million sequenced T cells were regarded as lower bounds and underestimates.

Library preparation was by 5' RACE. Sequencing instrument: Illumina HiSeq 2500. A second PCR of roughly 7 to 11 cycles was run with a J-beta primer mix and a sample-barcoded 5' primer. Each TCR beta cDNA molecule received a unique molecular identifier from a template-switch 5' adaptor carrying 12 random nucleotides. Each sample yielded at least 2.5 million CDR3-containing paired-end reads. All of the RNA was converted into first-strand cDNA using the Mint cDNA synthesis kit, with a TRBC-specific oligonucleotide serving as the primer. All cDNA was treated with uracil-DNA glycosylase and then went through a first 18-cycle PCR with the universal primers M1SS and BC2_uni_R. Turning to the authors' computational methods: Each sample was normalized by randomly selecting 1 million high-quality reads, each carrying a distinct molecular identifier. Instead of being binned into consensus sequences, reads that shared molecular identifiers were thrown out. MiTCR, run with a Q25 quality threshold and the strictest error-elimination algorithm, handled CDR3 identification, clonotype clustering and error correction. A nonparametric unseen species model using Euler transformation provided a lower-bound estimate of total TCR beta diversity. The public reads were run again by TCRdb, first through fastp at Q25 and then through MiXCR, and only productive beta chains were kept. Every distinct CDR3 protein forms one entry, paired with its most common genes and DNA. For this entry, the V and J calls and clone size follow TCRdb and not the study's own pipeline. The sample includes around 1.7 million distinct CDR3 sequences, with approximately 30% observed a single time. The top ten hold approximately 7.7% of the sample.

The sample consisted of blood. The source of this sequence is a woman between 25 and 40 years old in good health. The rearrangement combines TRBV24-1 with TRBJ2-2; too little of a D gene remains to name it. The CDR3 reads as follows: CATSAEPGNTGELFF. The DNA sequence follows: TGTGCCACCAGTGCCGAACCTGGGAACACCGGGGAGCTGTTTTTT.